The present TCR beta chain was sequenced within a study of shared clonotypes between healthy human individuals. Points from the study as a whole: With few donors, the genetic and exposure-history diversity represented was limited.

The CDR3 spans 14 residues. Looked up from germline, CDR1 is MNHEY and CDR2 is SMNVEV (reference sequence). With 1 base removed from V and 4 bases from J, the gap between germline ends came to 10 bases. Sequenced by immunoSEQ multiplex PCR; TCRdb stores in-frame clones only, minus some. Seen here are some 2.1 million clones, around 95% observed once, and the top ten hold more than 1.5%. This clone was detected only once. The antigen remains undetermined. The sample holds other DNA sequences that translate to the same CDR3. Terminally differentiated effector memory CD45RA+ cells were excluded from the naive CD8 cells, which were CD45RO-negative and positively selected for CCR7.

This chain uses TRBV27 with TRBJ1-1; D perhaps matches TRBD1 (6 bases). Source material: naive CD8+ T cells from PBMCs. This clonotype was sampled from a man between 18 and 29 years old in good health. Some clones in this sample may be carry-over from other donors' samples. The CDR3 sequence: CASSLLGGGTEAFF. In DNA form, the CDR3 reads TGTGCCAGCAGTTTATTGGGGGGCGGCACTGAAGCTTTCTTT.